The 19 T cell receptor beta chains in this list originate from one sample, sequenced in a study of T cell responses to AZD1222 COVID-19 vaccine. The data were produced by immunoSEQ multiplex PCR, yet TCRdb's version contains in-frame clones alone and is incomplete. The sample holds 100,000 to 150,000 clones; roughly 90% are singletons and the top ten take 4% to 5%. The sample was peripheral blood, taken on day 0 of AZD1222 vaccination. The receptors were gathered from an adult in good health.

The V gene is TRBV2, the J gene TRBJ1-1; 8 bases agree with TRBD1. CDR3 length: 14 amino acids. After removal of 5 bases from V and 5 bases from J, the junction contained 7 bases not matched to a gene. The germline V gene has CDR1 SNHLY and CDR2 FYNNEI. This CDR3 is CASSWDRKETEAFF. CDR3 DNA: TGTGCCAGCAGTTGGGACAGGAAGGAGACTGAAGCTTTCTTT.

The chain carries TRBV5-6 and TRBJ1-1; TRBD1 might be the D (6 bases). Trimming shortened V by 0 bases and J by 4 bases, and 10 bases separated the two germline ends. CDR3 length equals 14 residues. Per the germline V gene, CDR1 is SGHDT and CDR2 is YYEEEE. CDR3 coding DNA: TGTGCCAGCAGCTTGGGGGGGGCTGGCACTGAAGCTTTCTTT. Protein: CASSLGGAGTEAFF.

The chain recombines TRBV19 with TRBJ1-1; the D gene is possibly TRBD1 (6 bases). V was clipped by 0 bases and J by 8 bases, with 19 bases between them. Germline assignment: CDR1 LNHDA and CDR2 SQIVND (reference sequence). The CDR3 totals 16 residues. The DNA for the CDR3 is TGTGCCAGTAGTATAGACGCCGGGACACCTACATACGAAGCTTTCTTT. As protein: CASSIDAGTPTYEAFF.

In DNA form, the CDR3 reads TGTGCCAGCAGCTTAGATCGGGGGTTCAATCAGCCCCAGCATTTT. Protein sequence: CASSLDRGFNQPQHF. V and J are TRBV7-2 and TRBJ1-5; possibly TRBD1 for D (5 bases). V lost 1 base to trimming and J lost 3 bases, with 10 bases between them. This CDR3 region has 15 residues. Germline assignment: CDR1 SGHTA and CDR2 FQGNSA. The full variable domain, with the rest looked up from reference TRBV7-2 and TRBJ1-5, is GAGVSQSPSNKVTEKGKDVELRCDPISGHTALYWYRQSLGQGLEFLIYFQGNSAPDKSGLPSDRFSAERTGGSVSTLTIQRTQQEDSAVYLCASSLDRGFNQPQHFGDGTRLSIL.

The chain uses TRBV10-3 and TRBJ2-3; D remains ambiguous. V was cut by 10 bases and J by 0 bases, with 11 bases left in between. Germline CDR1 ENHRY, CDR2 SYGVKD. There are 13 residues in the CDR3. This CDR3 reads CATLGPSTDTQYF. CDR3 nucleotides: TGTGCCACCCTTGGCCCTAGCACAGATACGCAGTATTTT.

V is TRBV5-8 and J is TRBJ2-7, with a tentative D call TRBD2 (6 bases). Germline V gene sequence: CDR1 SGHTS, CDR2 YDEGEE. The V end was cut by 3 bases, the J end by 0 bases, with 10 bases between. The CDR3 spans 14 residues. The CDR3 here is CASSSAGSSYEQYF. CDR3 sequence (DNA): TGTGCCAGCAGCTCGGCGGGGAGCTCCTACGAGCAGTACTTC.

This clone has only one observation. V and J are TRBV29-1 and TRBJ2-5; the match to TRBD2 covers 14 bases. Unmatched junction bases numbered 5, after V lost 6 bases and J lost 2 bases. There are 15 residues in the CDR3. Germline values: CDR1 SQVTM, CDR2 ANQGSEA. CDR3 coding DNA: TGCAGCGTGGCCGGGACTAGCGGGGGTCAAGAGACCCAGTACTTC. Protein sequence: CSVAGTSGGQETQYF.

This clone was found many times. J is TRBJ2-1 and V is TRBV2; 7 bases map to TRBD1. V was pared by 6 bases and J by 8 bases, with 7 bases of the junction left unmatched. The CDR3 length is 13 residues. CDR1 and CDR2 (germline): SNHLY, FYNNEI. The CDR3 DNA is TGTGCCAGCAGACCACAGGGGAGCGATGAGCAGTTCTTC. Its protein is CASRPQGSDEQFF.

The chain couples TRBV5-1 to TRBJ1-3; D possibly corresponds to TRBD1 (6 bases). Per the germline V gene, CDR1 is SGHRS and CDR2 is YFSETQ. This CDR3 has 17 amino acids. The V end lost 2 bases, the J end lost 4 bases, and 19 bases lay between the germline ends. The CDR3 sequence: CASSLAPQGRFGNTIYF. The CDR3 coding sequence is TGCGCCAGCAGCTTAGCCCCTCAGGGGCGATTCGGAAACACCATATATTTT.

This chain connects TRBV14 to TRBJ2-1; D remains unclear. Germline V gene sequence: CDR1 SGHDN, CDR2 FVKESK. Deletions cut 3 bases from V and 5 bases from J, with 8 bases between. The CDR3 has 13 amino acids. This chain's CDR3 is CASSHGSNNEQFF. CDR3 DNA sequence: TGTGCCAGCAGCCACGGGTCAAACAATGAGCAGTTCTTC.

The V and J genes are TRBV7-3 and TRBJ2-5, with TRBD1 identical over 7 bases. The CDR3 loop spans 14 amino acids. The V gene's germline CDR1 is SGHTA and CDR2 FQGTGA. J lost 5 bases, V lost 5 bases, and 8 bases had no gene match. CDR3 DNA: TGTGCCAGCAGCCCGACAGGGAGTGGTGAGACCCAGTACTTC. Translated: CASSPTGSGETQYF.

In regard to this clone: Likely a read error: the CDR3 ends without its conserved phenylalanine or tryptophan. The DNA is left out, because the CDR3 cannot be placed on it with certainty; the CDR3 is given as TCRdb lists it. This chain uses TRBV10-1 with TRBJ2-7; no check of the table's D call, TRBD1, against the DNA was made. Germline loops: CDR1 WNHNN, CDR2 SYGVQD (reference sequence). The CDR3 region is 10 residues in length, termini included. CDR3 amino acids: CASSDPGQVR.

This chain connects TRBV4-1 to TRBJ1-6; TRBD1 aligns across 7 bases. Germline V lookup: CDR1 MGHRA, CDR2 YSYEKL. V lost 4 bases and J lost 8; bases outside the gene matches: 8. The CDR3 covers 15 residues. The CDR3 DNA is TGCGCCAGCAGCCGAAAGACAGGGTTCGATTCACCCCTCCACTTT. Translation gives CASSRKTGFDSPLHF.

The V call is TRBV30, the J call TRBJ2-5; D may be TRBD2 (6 bases). Germline-derived CDR1 and CDR2 are GTSNPN and SVGIG (reference sequence). Trimming shortened V by 0 bases and J by 4 bases, and 9 bases separated the two germline ends. The CDR3 covers 13 residues. CDR3 sequence reads: CAWSVRERETQYF. Written as DNA, the CDR3 is TGTGCCTGGAGTGTACGGGAGCGAGAGACCCAGTACTTC.

The CDR3 DNA sequence: TGTGCCAGCAGCTCCCAGGGAAGCTCCTACAATGAGCAGTTCTTC. Protein: CASSSQGSSYNEQFF. The gene calls are TRBV7-3 and TRBJ2-1; a weak D match, TRBD1 (5 bases). CDR1 is SGHTA and CDR2 is FQGTGA in the germline V gene. The CDR3 extends over 15 amino acids. V lost 4 bases and J lost 0, with 10 bases in between. Full variable domain (missing parts from reference TRBV7-3 and TRBJ2-1): GAGVSQTPSNKVTEKGKYVELRCDPISGHTALYWYRQSLGQGPEFLIYFQGTGAADDSGLPNDRFFAVRPEGSVSTLKIQRTERGDSAVYLCASSSQGSSYNEQFFGPGTRLTVL.

This clone was seen only once. This chain joins TRBV6-5 and TRBJ2-1; unclear D gene. The CDR3 is 11 amino acids. V was shortened by 10 bases and J by 0 bases, with 4 bases between the two germline ends. CDR1 is MNHEY, CDR2 SVGAGI, per germline. The CDR3 protein is CATASYNEQFF. CDR3 nucleotides: TGTGCCACCGCCTCCTACAATGAGCAGTTCTTC.

The V gene is TRBV7-3, the J gene TRBJ2-1; D not resolved. V lost 2 bases, J lost 4 bases, and 6 bases lay in between. The germline V gene has CDR1 SGHTA and CDR2 FQGTGA. The CDR3 is 13 residues long. Here the CDR3 DNA reads TGTGCCAGCAGCTTAGGTAATTACAATGAGCAGTTCTTC. Translation gives CASSLGNYNEQFF.

About this clone itself: At the DNA level, this CDR3 is encoded by other sequences in the same sample as well. This chain links TRBV18 with TRBJ1-1; perhaps TRBD1 as D (6 bases). The germline CDR1 and CDR2 sequences are KGHSH and LQKENI. Trimming left V 5 bases short and J 4 bases short, with 11 bases between. The CDR3 spans 13 residues. CDR3 loop: CASSTGTGTEAFF. The CDR3, as DNA: TGTGCCAGCTCAACAGGGACGGGCACTGAAGCTTTCTTT.

This clone was picked up one time. This chain uses TRBV6-5 with TRBJ1-4, with D tentatively TRBD1 (5 bases). Germline-derived CDR1 and CDR2 are MNHEY and SVGAGI. The CDR3 is made up of 13 amino acids. Trimming left V 7 bases short and J 5 bases short, with 11 bases between. CDR3 bases: TGTGCCAGCATGCGGGGGAACAATGAAAAACTGTTTTTT. It is translated as CASMRGNNEKLFF.